The T cell receptor (beta chain) described here comes from a study of T cell responses to AZD1222 COVID-19 vaccine. Study-level information: Researchers grouped second doses given at about 4 or about 12 weeks into one pool.

General study results and limits: Variant regions that are unmutated are reportedly the target of nearly half of spike-specific TCRs. Increases in Spike-specific TCR breadth and depth were seen after two AZD1222 doses. It was only 6 or 7 AZD1222 recipients who were seropositive at baseline.

In regard to this clone: Its specificity is not known.

TCRdb's table, derived via immunoSEQ multiplex PCR, lists solely in-frame clones and lacks some. The sample has roughly 130,000 clones, 85% to 95% seen once. V was shortened by 2 bases and J by 3 bases, with 14 bases between the two germline ends. This CDR3 contains 15 residues. Germline CDR1 and CDR2: SQVTM and ANQGSEA. Here the sequenced sample was peripheral blood, taken on day 0 of AZD1222 vaccination. The source of this sequence is an adult in good health. The chain recombines TRBV29-1 with TRBJ1-3; tentatively, D is TRBD1 (6 bases). As DNA, the CDR3 is TGCAGCGTTGAACACGGAGGGGGGGTTGGAAACACCATATATTTT. Translating it yields CSVEHGGGVGNTIYF.